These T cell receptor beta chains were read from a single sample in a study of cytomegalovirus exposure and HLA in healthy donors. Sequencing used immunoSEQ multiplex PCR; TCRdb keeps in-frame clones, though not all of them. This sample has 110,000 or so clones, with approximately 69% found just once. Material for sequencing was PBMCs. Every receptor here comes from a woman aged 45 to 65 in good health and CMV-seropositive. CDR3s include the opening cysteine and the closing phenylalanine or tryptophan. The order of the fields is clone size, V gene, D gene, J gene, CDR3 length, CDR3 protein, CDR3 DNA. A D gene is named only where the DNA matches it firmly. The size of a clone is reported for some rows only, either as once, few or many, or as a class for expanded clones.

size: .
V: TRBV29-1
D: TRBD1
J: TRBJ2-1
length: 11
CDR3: CSMTGDNEQFF
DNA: TGCAGCATGACAGGGGATAATGAGCAGTTCTTC

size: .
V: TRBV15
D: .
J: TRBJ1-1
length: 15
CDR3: CATSRDGVIGTEAFF
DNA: TGTGCCACCAGCAGGGACGGGGTAATTGGCACTGAAGCTTTCTTT

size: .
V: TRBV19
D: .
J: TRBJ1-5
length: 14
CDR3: CASSIDSYNQPQHF
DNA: TGTGCCAGTAGTATAGACAGTTACAATCAGCCCCAGCATTTT

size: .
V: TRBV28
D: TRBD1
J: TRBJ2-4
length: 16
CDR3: CASSSMGQGARSIQYF
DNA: TGTGCCAGCAGTTCGATGGGACAGGGGGCGAGGAGCATTCAGTACTTC

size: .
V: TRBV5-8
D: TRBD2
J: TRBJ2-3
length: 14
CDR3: CASSTGLAADTQYF
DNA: TGTGCCAGCAGCACAGGACTAGCCGCAGATACGCAGTATTTT

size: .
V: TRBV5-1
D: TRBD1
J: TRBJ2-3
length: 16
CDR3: CASSFEPGGRTDTQYF
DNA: TGCGCCAGCAGCTTCGAACCAGGGGGACGCACAGATACGCAGTATTTT

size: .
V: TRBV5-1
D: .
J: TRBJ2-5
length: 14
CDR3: CASSLVPDQETQYF
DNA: TGCGCCAGCAGCTTGGTCCCGGACCAAGAGACCCAGTACTTC

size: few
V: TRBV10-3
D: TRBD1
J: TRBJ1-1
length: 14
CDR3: CAISESGQGSKAFF
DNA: TGTGCCATCAGTGAGTCTGGACAGGGTTCCAAGGCTTTCTTT

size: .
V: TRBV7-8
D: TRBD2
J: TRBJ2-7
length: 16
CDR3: CASSLVQREITYEQYF
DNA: TGTGCCAGCAGCTTAGTGCAGCGGGAGATTACTTACGAGCAGTACTTC

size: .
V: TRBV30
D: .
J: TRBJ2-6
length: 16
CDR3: CAWTLPGDRGANVLTF
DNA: TGTGCCTGGACCCTTCCGGGGGATCGGGGGGCCAACGTCCTGACTTTC

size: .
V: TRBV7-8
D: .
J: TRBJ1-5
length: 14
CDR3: CASSLQTGSQPQHF
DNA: TGTGCCAGCAGCTTACAAACAGGGAGCCAGCCCCAGCATTTT

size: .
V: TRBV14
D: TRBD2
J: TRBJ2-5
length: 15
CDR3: CASRAGTSSQETQYF
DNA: TGTGCCAGCAGAGCAGGGACTAGCTCCCAAGAGACCCAGTACTTC

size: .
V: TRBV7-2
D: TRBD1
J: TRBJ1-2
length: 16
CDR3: CASSTRTGTETYGYTF
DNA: TGTGCCAGCAGCACCAGGACCGGGACAGAGACCTATGGCTACACCTTC

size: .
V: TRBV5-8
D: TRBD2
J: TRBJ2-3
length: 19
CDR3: CASSPSSGALAPGADTQYF
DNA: TGTGCCAGCAGCCCAAGTAGCGGGGCTCTTGCTCCCGGGGCAGATACGCAGTATTTT

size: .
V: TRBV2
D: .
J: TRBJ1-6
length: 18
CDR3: CASSKVQESGSYNSPLHF
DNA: TGTGCCAGCAGTAAGGTACAGGAATCCGGATCCTATAATTCACCCCTCCACTTT

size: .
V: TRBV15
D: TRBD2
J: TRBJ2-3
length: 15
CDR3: CATSRAGLAKDTQYF
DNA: TGTGCCACCAGCAGGGCGGGACTAGCAAAAGATACGCAGTATTTT

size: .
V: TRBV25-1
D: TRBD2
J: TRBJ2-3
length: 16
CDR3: CASSPLAVGVTDTQYF
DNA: TGTGCCAGCAGTCCCCTAGCGGTAGGGGTAACAGATACGCAGTATTTT